The 28 T cell receptor beta chains below were found in one sample sequenced in a study of T cell responses to AZD1222 COVID-19 vaccine. Repertoires were generated with immunoSEQ multiplex PCR, while TCRdb's copy carries only in-frame clones and drops some. The table includes 180,000 or so clones, more than 85% detected once. The sequenced sample was peripheral blood, obtained on day 0 of AZD1222 vaccination. The receptors originated from an adult in good health.

The J gene is TRBJ2-6, the V gene TRBV18; D gene unclear. The germline V gene has CDR1 KGHSH and CDR2 LQKENI. V lost 3 bases and J 4 bases, leaving 10 bases between the germline ends. The CDR3 spans 15 residues. Written as DNA, the CDR3 is TGTGCCAGCTCACCCAATAAGTCCGGGGCCAACGTCCTGACTTTC. This gives the protein CASSPNKSGANVLTF.

V usage is TRBV5-4 and J usage is TRBJ1-2; 7 bases fit TRBD1. Trimming cost V 3 bases and J 6 bases; bases outside gene matches: 14. Germline V CDR1 and CDR2: SGHNT, YYREEE (reference sequence). This CDR3 spans 16 amino acids. CDR3 protein: CASSSGQTGLFNGYTF. The CDR3 DNA reads as TGTGCCAGCAGCTCTGGACAGACAGGGCTCTTTAATGGCTACACCTTC.

The chain joins TRBV7-8 to TRBJ2-1; no clear D gene. This CDR3 has 15 residues. CDR1 is SGHVS, CDR2 FQNEAQ, per germline. V lost 1 base to trimming and J lost 0 bases, with 7 bases between them. The CDR3 region has the DNA TGTGCCAGCAGCTTAGTTGGCGGCTCCTACAATGAGCAGTTCTTC. Its translation: CASSLVGGSYNEQFF.

The chain has TRBV11-1 and TRBJ2-7; perhaps TRBD1 as D (5 bases). This CDR3 has 15 amino acids. The germline V gene encodes CDR1 SGHAT and CDR2 FQDESV (reference sequence). Trimming stripped 1 base from V and 0 bases from J, with 10 bases between. The chain's CDR3 is CASSLGQPISYEQYF. The CDR3 region has the DNA TGTGCCAGCAGCTTAGGACAGCCAATCTCCTACGAGCAGTACTTC.

This chain links TRBV27 with TRBJ1-1, with TRBD1 as a possible D gene (5 bases). V lost 2 bases, J lost 1 base, and 11 bases lay in between. The CDR3 is 15 amino acids. Germline V CDR1 and CDR2: MNHEY, SMNVEV (reference sequence). This chain's CDR3 is CASSLNWGGNTEAFF. Written as DNA, the CDR3 is TGTGCCAGCAGTTTAAACTGGGGGGGGAACACTGAAGCTTTCTTT.

The chain joins TRBV5-1 to TRBJ2-3; TRBD1 or TRBD2 may be the D gene (6 bases each). The CDR3 totals 16 residues. The germline V gene has CDR1 SGHRS and CDR2 YFSETQ. The germline V and J ends were trimmed by 3 bases and 0 bases, with 14 bases remaining between them. CDR3 DNA: TGCGCCAGCAGCTCTTGGGGGGCTTCTAGCACAGATACGCAGTATTTT. It yields the protein CASSSWGASSTDTQYF. The full variable domain, in which reference TRBV5-1 and TRBJ2-3 provide the parts outside the CDR3, is KAGVTQTPRYLIKTRGQQVTLSCSPISGHRSVSWYQQTPGQGLQFLFEYFSETQRNKGNFPGRFSGRQFSNSRSEMNVSTLELGDSALYLCASSSWGASSTDTQYFGPGTRLTVL.

The chain links TRBV7-9 to TRBJ1-5; D may be TRBD1 (6 bases). Per the germline V gene, CDR1 is SEHNR and CDR2 is FQNEAQ (reference sequence). Trimming took 2 bases from V and 5 from J, leaving 7 bases between them. The CDR3 extends over 13 amino acids. The CDR3 nucleotides are TGTGCCAGCAGCTTAAGGGGGGATCAGCCCCAGCATTTT. Translating gives CASSLRGDQPQHF.

This chain uses TRBV27 with TRBJ1-6; 7 bases are a match to TRBD1. Germline-derived CDR1 and CDR2 are MNHEY and SMNVEV (reference sequence). The CDR3 runs 15 residues. V lost 6 bases to trimming and J lost 8 bases; unmatched junction nucleotides: 10. The DNA for the CDR3 is TGTGCCAGCAGCCCCCGAGGGGACAGTTATTCACCCCTCCACTTT. It codes for CASSPRGDSYSPLHF.

The CDR3 DNA sequence: TGTGCCAGCAGTCTTCAGCGGGGGGGATACAATGAGCAGTTCTTC. Translated: CASSLQRGGYNEQFF. This rearrangement joins TRBV28 to TRBJ2-1; 10 bases fit TRBD2. The CDR3 has 15 amino acids. Germline values: CDR1 MDHEN, CDR2 SYDVKM. V trimming: 5 bases; J trimming: 4 bases; junction bases outside the gene matches: 5.

The rearrangement joins TRBV25-1 to TRBJ1-5; D is unclear. V lost 5 bases, J lost 4 bases, and 12 bases lay in between. Germline CDR1 reads MGHDK; CDR2 reads SYGVNS. The CDR3 extends over 14 amino acids. CDR3 nucleotides: TGTGCCAGCAGTTCGGACCGACTAAATCAGCCCCAGCATTTT. It specifies CASSSDRLNQPQHF.

The chain recombines TRBV29-1 with TRBJ1-3; 8 bases map to TRBD1. The V and J ends lost 6 bases and 2 bases, in that order; junction bases with no gene match: 6. In germline, CDR1 is SQVTM, CDR2 ANQGSEA. This CDR3 is 14 amino acids long. As DNA, the CDR3 is TGCAGCGTCAATCCGACAGGGGCTGGAAACACCATATATTTT. This gives the protein CSVNPTGAGNTIYF.

This chain joins TRBV29-1 and TRBJ2-5, with 12 bases matching TRBD2. The CDR3 contains 15 residues. The J segment lost 5 bases and the V segment lost 3 bases, leaving 7 bases of the junction unmatched. CDR1 is SQVTM and CDR2 is ANQGSEA in the germline V gene. The CDR3 nucleotides read TGCAGCGTTGAGAGACTAGCGGGAGTTCAGGAGACCCAGTACTTC. Its translation: CSVERLAGVQETQYF.

About this clone: This same CDR3 is encoded by further DNA sequences in the sample. The V gene is TRBV3-1 (or the pseudogene TRBV3-2), the J gene TRBJ2-1; D may correspond to TRBD1 or TRBD2 (5 bases each). Germline CDR1 reads LGHDT; CDR2 reads YNNKEL (reference sequence). The ends were cut back, 3 bases at V and 0 bases at J, with 9 bases in the middle. This CDR3 region has 15 residues. The CDR3 reads CASSQGLASYNEQFF. DNA of the CDR3: TGTGCCAGCAGCCAGGGGCTAGCCTCCTACAATGAGCAGTTCTTC.

CDR3 bases: TGCAGCGTTGAACCTCCGGCCGAAGCTTTCTTT. It codes for CSVEPPAEAFF. The chain joins TRBV29-1 to TRBJ1-1; D unresolved. Trimming left V 2 bases short and J 8 bases short, with 9 bases between. The CDR3 has 11 amino acids. The germline CDR1 and CDR2 sequences are SQVTM and ANQGSEA.

A single count supports this clone. J is TRBJ1-6 and V is TRBV3-1 (or the pseudogene TRBV3-2); possible D gene TRBD1, 5 bases. Per germline, CDR1 LGHDT and CDR2 YNNKEL (reference sequence). Trimming removed 6 bases from V and 10 bases from J, with 10 bases in between. The CDR3 consists of 12 residues. The CDR3 here is CASRQGESPLHF. The CDR3 nucleotides read TGTGCCAGCAGGCAGGGAGAATCACCCCTCCACTTT.

V and J are TRBV2 and TRBJ2-3; maybe TRBD2 (6 bases). CDR1 is SNHLY and CDR2 is FYNNEI in the germline V gene. Trimming cost V 6 bases and J 3 bases, with 19 bases left between them. This CDR3 has 16 residues. DNA for the CDR3: TGTGCCAGCAGCACGGCGCGGGGCCCAAGTACAGATACGCAGTATTTT. Translating gives CASSTARGPSTDTQYF.

V usage is TRBV4-1 and J usage is TRBJ1-6; perhaps TRBD1 as D (5 bases). V lost 5 bases and J lost 9, with 20 bases in between. Germline V gene sequence: CDR1 MGHRA, CDR2 YSYEKL. The CDR3 sequence is 16 residues long. In nucleotides, the CDR3 is TGCGCCAGCAGCTCTGAGCCGGGACTACTAAGTTCACCCCTCCACTTT. Its protein product is CASSSEPGLLSSPLHF.

This chain uses TRBV15 with TRBJ1-6; 8 nucleotides line up with TRBD1. This CDR3 comprises 14 residues. The V and J ends lost 6 bases and 2 bases, in that order; junction bases with no gene match: 0. Germline V gene sequence: CDR1 LNHNV, CDR2 YYDKDF (reference sequence). CDR3 coding DNA: TGTGCCACCAGGGGACAGGCCTATAATTCACCCCTCCACTTT. Protein sequence: CATRGQAYNSPLHF.

The chain recombines TRBV19 with TRBJ2-1; a possible D gene is TRBD1 (6 bases). This CDR3 spans 15 amino acids. The germline gives CDR1 LNHDA, CDR2 SQIVND (reference sequence). Trimming shortened V by 9 bases and J by 8 bases, and 23 bases separated the two germline ends. CDR3 region: CASRWGQGTPHEQFF. The CDR3 nucleotides read TGTGCCAGCCGATGGGGGCAGGGGACCCCCCATGAGCAGTTCTTC.

This chain uses TRBV6-5 with TRBJ1-2; D remains ambiguous. In germline, CDR1 is MNHEY, CDR2 SVGAGI. The CDR3 loop spans 13 amino acids. Trimming took off 4 bases at V and 3 bases at J, with 9 bases between the two ends. CDR3 nucleotide sequence: TGTGCCAGCAGTTCCCGGGAAGACTATGGCTACACCTTC. Translation gives CASSSREDYGYTF.

This chain links TRBV20-1 with TRBJ2-1, with D perhaps matching TRBD1 or TRBD2 (5 bases each). Trimming stripped 3 bases from V and 11 bases from J, with 11 bases between. Germline CDR1 and CDR2: DFQATT and SNEGSKA (reference sequence). There are 11 residues in the CDR3. The DNA for the CDR3 is TGCAGTGCTAGGGGGGATTACAAGCAGTTCTTC. Translating it yields CSARGDYKQFF.

This chain uses TRBV4-1 with TRBJ1-3, with D unresolved. The ends were cut back, 1 base at V and 0 bases at J, with 13 bases in the middle. CDR1 is MGHRA, CDR2 YSYEKL, per germline. CDR3 length: 17 residues. In DNA form, the CDR3 reads TGCGCCAGCAGCCAAGTCCAGGAGTTTTACTCTGGAAACACCATATATTTT. Translating gives CASSQVQEFYSGNTIYF.

J is TRBJ2-7 and V is TRBV5-6; no firm D call. The CDR3 runs 14 residues. V lost 1 base, J lost 8 bases, and 16 bases lay in between. The germline CDR1 and CDR2 sequences are SGHDT and YYEEEE. The DNA of the CDR3 is TGTGCCAGCAGCTTGAGGCTCCACACCCAACAGCAGTACTTC. Translation gives CASSLRLHTQQQYF. The variable domain in full, with the rest retrieved from reference TRBV5-6 and TRBJ2-7, is DAGVTQSPTHLIKTRGQQVTLRCSPKSGHDTVSWYQQALGQGPQFIFQYYEEEERQRGNFPDRFSGHQFPNYSSELNVNALLLGDSALYLCASSLRLHTQQQYFGPGTRLTVT.

This clone was seen only a few times. The chain uses TRBV11-2 and TRBJ1-1, with D perhaps TRBD1 (5 bases). Germline CDR1 reads SGHAT; CDR2 reads FQNNGV. V was cut by 3 bases and J by 8 bases, with 13 bases left in between. The length of the CDR3 is 13 residues. The chain's CDR3 is CASSFGGSPEAFF. The CDR3 DNA reads as TGTGCCAGCAGCTTTGGGGGGTCCCCCGAAGCTTTCTTT.

V gene TRBV7-9 combines with J gene TRBJ2-5, with D unresolved. CDR3 length: 13 residues. Germline V gene sequence: CDR1 SEHNR, CDR2 FQNEAQ (reference sequence). V was shortened by 6 bases and J by 5 bases, with 13 bases between the two germline ends. The CDR3, as DNA: TGTGCCAGCAGAACCGGCGAGGTTGAGACCCAGTACTTC. Amino acid sequence: CASRTGEVETQYF.

CDR3 in amino acids: CASSLPDREGYGYTF. CDR3 nucleotides: TGCGCCAGCAGCTTGCCCGACAGGGAAGGGTATGGCTACACCTTC. V usage is TRBV5-1 and J usage is TRBJ1-2, with TRBD1 matching over 7 bases. The CDR3 is made up of 15 amino acids. Germline V CDR1 and CDR2: SGHRS, YFSETQ. With 1 base clipped from V and 5 bases from J, the junction kept 8 bases outside the gene matches.

This sequence joins TRBV27 and TRBJ2-1; the D call may be TRBD1 or TRBD2 (5 bases each). Germline assignment: CDR1 MNHEY and CDR2 SMNVEV (reference sequence). The length of the CDR3 is 18 residues. V was clipped by 6 bases and J by 0 bases, with 21 bases between them. CDR3 in amino acids: CASRAPGLGGGSYNEQFF. The CDR3 nucleotides are TGTGCCAGCAGAGCCCCCGGCTTGGGTGGGGGCTCCTACAATGAGCAGTTCTTC.

This clone occurred once. This chain uses TRBV18 with TRBJ1-1, with D possibly TRBD1 on 5 matching bases. CDR3 length equals 12 residues. Between the trimmed V and J ends, which lost 2 bases and 7 bases, there was a span of 8 bases. Germline V CDR1 and CDR2: KGHSH, LQKENI. For the CDR3, the DNA is TGTGCCAGCTCACCATTAACAGGTGAAGCTTTCTTT. Its protein product is CASSPLTGEAFF.